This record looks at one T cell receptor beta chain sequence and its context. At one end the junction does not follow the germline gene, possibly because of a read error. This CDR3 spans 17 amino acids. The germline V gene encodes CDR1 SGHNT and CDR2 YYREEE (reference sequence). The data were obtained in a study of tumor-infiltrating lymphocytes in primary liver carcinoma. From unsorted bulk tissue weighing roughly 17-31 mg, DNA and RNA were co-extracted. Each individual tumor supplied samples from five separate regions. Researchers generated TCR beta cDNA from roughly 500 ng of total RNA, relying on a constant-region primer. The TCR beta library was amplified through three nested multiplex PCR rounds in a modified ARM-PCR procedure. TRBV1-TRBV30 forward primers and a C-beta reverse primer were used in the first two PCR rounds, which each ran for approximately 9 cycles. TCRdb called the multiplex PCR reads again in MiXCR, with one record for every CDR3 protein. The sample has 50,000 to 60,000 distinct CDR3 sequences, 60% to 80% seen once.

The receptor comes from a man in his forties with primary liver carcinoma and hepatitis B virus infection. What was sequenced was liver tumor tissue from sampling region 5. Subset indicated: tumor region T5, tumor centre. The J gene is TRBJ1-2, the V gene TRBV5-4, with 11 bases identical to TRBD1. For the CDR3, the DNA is TGCGCCAACAGCACCCCGGGACAGGGGGATTTTAACTATGGCTACACCTTC. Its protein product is CANSTPGQGDFNYGYTF.